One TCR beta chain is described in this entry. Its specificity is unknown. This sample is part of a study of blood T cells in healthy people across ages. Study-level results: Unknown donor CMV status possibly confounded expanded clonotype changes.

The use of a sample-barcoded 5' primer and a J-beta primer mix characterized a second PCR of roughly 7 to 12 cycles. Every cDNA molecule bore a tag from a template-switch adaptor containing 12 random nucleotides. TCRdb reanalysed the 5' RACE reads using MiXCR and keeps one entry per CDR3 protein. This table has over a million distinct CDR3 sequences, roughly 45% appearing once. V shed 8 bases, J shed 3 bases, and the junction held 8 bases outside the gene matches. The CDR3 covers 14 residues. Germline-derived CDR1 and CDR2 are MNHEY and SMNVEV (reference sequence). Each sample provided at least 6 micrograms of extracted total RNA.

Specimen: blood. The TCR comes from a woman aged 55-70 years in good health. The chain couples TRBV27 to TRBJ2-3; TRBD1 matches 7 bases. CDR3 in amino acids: CASGDRERTDTQYF. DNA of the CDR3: TGTGCCAGCGGCGACAGGGAAAGGACAGATACGCAGTATTTT.